This is a list of T cell receptor beta chains from one sample in a study of blood T cells in healthy people across ages. TCRdb reanalysed the 5' RACE reads using MiXCR and keeps one entry per CDR3 protein. The sample records hundreds of thousands of distinct CDR3 sequences, approximately 44% being singletons. The specimen was blood. All receptors come from a man between 60 and 75 years old in good health. Both conserved end residues are part of each CDR3. Fields, in order: J gene, V gene, clone size, D gene, CDR3 protein, CDR3 DNA. D genes are given only for firm matches. The listing skips clone size in some rows; elsewhere it reads once, few, many or a size class.

>TRBJ2-5|TRBV7-2|NA|TRBD2
CASSWGTSGGSETQYF
TGTGCCAGCAGCTGGGGGACTAGCGGGGGGTCAGAGACCCAGTACTTC
>TRBJ2-4|TRBV7-9|NA|NA
CASSSGGIKNIQYF
TGTGCCAGCAGCTCTGGGGGTATCAAAAACATTCAGTACTTC
>TRBJ2-5|TRBV5-1|NA|TRBD2
CASSAGAETQYF
TGCGCCAGCAGCGCGGGAGCGGAGACCCAGTACTTC
>TRBJ1-2|TRBV7-2|NA|NA
CASSLHRDPHGYTF
TGTGCCAGCAGCTTACACAGGGATCCCCATGGCTACACCTTC
>TRBJ1-1|TRBV10-2|NA|NA
CASSEWPLYTEAFF
TGCGCCAGCAGTGAGTGGCCGCTATACACTGAAGCTTTCTTT
>TRBJ2-7|TRBV19|NA|NA
CASSMSTGTYEQYF
TGTGCCAGTAGTATGAGTACAGGAACCTACGAGCAGTACTTC
>TRBJ2-1|TRBV7-6|NA|TRBD2
CASSLGAVGGGYNEQFF
TGTGCCAGCAGTTTAGGGGCGGTTGGCGGGGGGTACAATGAGCAGTTCTTC
>TRBJ1-6|TRBV7-2|NA|TRBD1
CASSLVLAGTGGSPLHF
TGTGCCAGCAGCTTAGTTCTAGCGGGGACAGGGGGTTCACCCCTCCACTTT
>TRBJ2-5|TRBV6-2/TRBV6-3|few|NA
CASTQGETQYF
TGCGCCAGCACACAGGGTGAGACCCAGTACTTC
>TRBJ1-6|TRBV15|few|NA
CATSTYRDLNNSPLHF
TGTGCCACCAGCACTTACCGGGACCTTAATAATTCACCCCTCCACTTT
>TRBJ2-7|TRBV20-1|few|NA
CSASSGAYEQYF
TGCAGTGCTAGTTCGGGAGCCTACGAGCAGTACTTC
>TRBJ2-1|TRBV7-8|NA|NA
CASSLEFRDEQFF
TGTGCCAGCAGCTTAGAGTTCAGGGACGAGCAGTTCTTC
>TRBJ2-3|TRBV7-7|once|NA
CASSPGGFADTQYF
TGTGCCAGCAGCCCCGGAGGTTTCGCAGATACGCAGTATTTT
>TRBJ2-2|TRBV29-1|NA|NA
CSVEGTPRELFF
TGCAGCGTTGAGGGGACACCCAGGGAGCTGTTTTTT
>TRBJ2-7|TRBV5-6|many|TRBD1
CASSPQGADEQYF
TGTGCCAGCAGCCCCCAGGGGGCAGACGAGCAGTACTTC
>TRBJ2-4|TRBV3-1|NA|NA
CASSPGRQAKNIQYF
TGTGCCAGCAGCCCGGGACGCCAAGCCAAAAACATTCAGTACTTC
>TRBJ2-2|TRBV3-1|NA|NA
CASSQGRGNTGELFF
TGTGCCAGCAGCCAGGGAAGAGGGAACACCGGGGAGCTGTTTTTT
>TRBJ1-2|TRBV19|once|TRBD1
CASSAGQGGTYGYTF
TGTGCCAGTAGTGCCGGACAGGGCGGGACCTATGGCTACACCTTC
>TRBJ2-7|TRBV11-2|NA|TRBD1
CASSILGQGLSSYEQCF
TGTGCCAGCAGCATTTTAGGACAGGGGCTTAGCTCCTACGAGCAGTGCTTC
>TRBJ2-1|TRBV29-1|NA|TRBD2
CSVEEGLGGYYNEQFF
TGCAGCGTTGAAGAAGGTCTGGGGGGGTACTACAATGAGCAGTTCTTC
>TRBJ2-7|TRBV21-1|few|NA
CASSYAGGRGYEQYF
TGTGCCAGCAGCTACGCAGGGGGCAGGGGCTACGAGCAGTACTTC
>TRBJ2-2|TRBV6-2/TRBV6-3|few|NA
CASRTGPGELFF
TGTGCCAGCAGGACGGGGCCCGGGGAGCTGTTTTTT
>TRBJ2-7|TRBV20-1|NA|NA
CSARAVGDKTYEQYF
TGCAGTGCTAGAGCGGTAGGGGACAAAACCTACGAGCAGTACTTC
>TRBJ1-2|TRBV7-9|few|TRBD1
CASSADPGGTYGYTF
TGTGCCAGCAGCGCCGACCCAGGGGGGACCTATGGCTACACCTTC
>TRBJ2-2|TRBV27|NA|TRBD2
CASSQGTSGTGKLFF
TGTGCCAGCAGTCAAGGGACTAGCGGGACCGGGAAGCTGTTTTTT
>TRBJ2-7|TRBV18|once|NA
CASSPRDKSSFEQYF
TGTGCCAGCTCACCAAGGGACAAGAGCTCCTTCGAGCAGTACTTC
>TRBJ1-1|TRBV3-1|NA|NA
CASSLTRGTEAFF
TGTGCCAGCAGCCTGACCCGAGGAACTGAAGCTTTCTTT
>TRBJ2-6|TRBV11-2|NA|NA
CASSLLATGANVLTF
TGTGCCAGCAGCCTATTAGCAACTGGGGCCAACGTCCTGACTTTC
>TRBJ2-7|TRBV21-1|NA|NA
CASSKDGLGLYEQYF
TGTGCCAGCAGCAAAGATGGACTGGGGTTGTACGAGCAGTACTTC
>TRBJ2-1|TRBV7-6|NA|NA
CASSLGGQQHNEQFF
TGTGCCAGCAGCTTAGGTGGGCAGCAACACAATGAGCAGTTCTTC
>TRBJ1-5|TRBV9|NA|NA
CASSVDGNYQPQHF
TGTGCCAGCAGCGTAGATGGGAATTACCAGCCCCAGCATTTT
>TRBJ2-7|TRBV14|NA|NA
CASSQDWPDRGYEQYF
TGTGCCAGCAGCCAAGATTGGCCAGACAGAGGATACGAGCAGTACTTC
>TRBJ2-1|TRBV20-1|NA|TRBD2
CCARDPNSGVNEQFF
TGCTGTGCTAGAGATCCGAATAGCGGGGTCAATGAGCAGTTCTTC
>TRBJ1-2|TRBV7-2|once|NA
CASSLGTFGYTF
TGTGCCAGCAGCCTAGGGACTTTTGGCTACACCTTC
>TRBJ2-5|TRBV20-1|NA|TRBD2
CSARSPRTSSETQYF
TGCAGTGCTAGGAGCCCAAGGACTAGCTCCGAGACCCAGTACTTC
>TRBJ2-3|TRBV29-1|few|TRBD2
CSVDQRGSTDTQYF
TGCAGCGTTGACCAGCGGGGTAGCACAGATACGCAGTATTTT
>TRBJ2-7|TRBV6-2/TRBV6-3|NA|TRBD1
CASSSWTGREQYF
TGTGCCAGCAGTTCCTGGACAGGGCGCGAGCAGTACTTC
>TRBJ1-2|TRBV10-3|few|TRBD1
CAIRGTGGGYGYTF
TGTGCCATCAGAGGTACAGGGGGGGGATATGGCTACACCTTC